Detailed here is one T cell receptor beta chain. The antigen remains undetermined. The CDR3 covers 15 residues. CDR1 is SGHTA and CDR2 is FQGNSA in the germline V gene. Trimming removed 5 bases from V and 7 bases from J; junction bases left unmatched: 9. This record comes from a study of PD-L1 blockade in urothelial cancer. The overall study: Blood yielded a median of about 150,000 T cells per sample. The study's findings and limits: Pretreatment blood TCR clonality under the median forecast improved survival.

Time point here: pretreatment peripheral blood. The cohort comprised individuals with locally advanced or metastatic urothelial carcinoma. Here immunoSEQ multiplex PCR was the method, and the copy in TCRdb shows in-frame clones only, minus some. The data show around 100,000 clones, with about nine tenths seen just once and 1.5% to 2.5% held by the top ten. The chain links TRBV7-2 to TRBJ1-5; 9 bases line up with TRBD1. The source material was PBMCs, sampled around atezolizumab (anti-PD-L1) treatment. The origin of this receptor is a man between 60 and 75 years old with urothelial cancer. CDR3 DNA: TGTGCCAGCAGCCTACCGGGACAGGGTGGACAGCCCCAGCATTTT. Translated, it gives CASSLPGQGGQPQHF.